The source of this T cell receptor (beta chain) is a study of T cell repertoires in cytomegalovirus infection. Study-wide context: TCR beta signatures that were public indicated CMV infection and matching HLA type. Study-wide points: What dominated the ex vivo response were HLA-C-restricted CMV-specific TCR beta clonotypes.

The CDR3 contains 16 residues. V was clipped by 6 bases and J by 5 bases; unmatched bases: 11. Germline lookup yields CDR1 SGHTA and CDR2 FQGTGA. MiXCR, run by TCRdb on the reads, gives a single entry per CDR3 protein. The table shows almost 500,000 distinct CDR3 sequences, with about 11% occurring only once. This clonotype was observed many times. What it binds is unknown. The chain carries TRBV7-3 and TRBJ2-1, with 9 nucleotides matching TRBD1. The specimen was PBMCs. The TCR comes from a human donor in good health (CMV status not recorded). Some clones in this sample may be carry-over from other donors' samples. CDR3 loop: CASRPQPGQGNNEQFF. The CDR3 DNA follows: TGTGCCAGCAGGCCCCAGCCGGGACAGGGAAACAATGAGCAGTTCTTC.